This note documents a single TCR beta chain sequence. What it binds is not known. This sample was included in a study of cytomegalovirus exposure and HLA in healthy donors. General observations from the study: Fewer N-insertions than the approximately 700-donor mean were reportedly shown by an Asian-associated ancestry cluster in a later analysis.

Nominally healthy donors were sampled, though unrecorded immune exposures were likely. Germline CDR1 and CDR2: SEHNR and FQNEAQ (reference sequence). The CDR3 contains 16 residues. Trimming removed 2 bases from V and 2 bases from J, with 12 bases in between. The primer mix had 60 Vbeta and 13 Jbeta primers. Sequenced by immunoSEQ multiplex PCR; TCRdb stores in-frame clones only, minus some. The table has around 110,000 clones, around a tenth seen once. Sequencing used PBMCs. This clonotype originated in a young man in good health and CMV-seronegative. The V gene is TRBV7-9, the J gene TRBJ1-4; D is undetermined. This chain's CDR3 is CASSLFEGGTNEKLFF. CDR3 sequence (DNA): TGTGCCAGCAGCTTATTCGAGGGTGGCACTAATGAAAAACTGTTTTTT.